This T cell receptor beta chain stems from a study of PD-1 blockade in classical Hodgkin lymphoma. TCRdb's table, derived via immunoSEQ multiplex PCR, lists solely in-frame clones and lacks some. The sample consists of roughly 11,000 clones, around four fifths of them appearing once. No patient escaped relapse after autologous stem cell transplantation, and brentuximab vedotin exposure varied. Classification of best responses gave complete response, partial response or progressive disease. Findings of the study overall: Healthy donors reportedly exceeded newly diagnosed patients in baseline TCR diversity. A significant rise in TCR diversity was seen by C4D1 for CD4+ cells but not for CD8+ cells.

Comments on this clone: Its antigen is currently unknown.

The CDR3 is 13 amino acids. Per germline, CDR1 SGHNT and CDR2 YYREEE (reference sequence). V was trimmed by 3 bases and J by 1 base, leaving 7 bases between them. This rearrangement joins TRBV5-4 to TRBJ1-1; the D is unclear. The clonotype comes from a human donor with classical Hodgkin lymphoma. The input for sequencing was peripheral blood mononuclear cells (PBMCs), taken before the second cycle of nivolumab. The DNA for the CDR3 is TGTGCCAGCAGCTCTCAGAAGAACACTGAAGCTTTCTTT. Translated, it gives CASSSQKNTEAFF.